This T cell receptor (beta chain) came from a study of cytomegalovirus exposure and HLA in healthy donors. General observations from the study: Prior analysis indicated that the majority of TCR beta V segments exhibited productivity approximately 87% or approximately 30% of the time. TCR beta V- and J-gene trimming, according to a later analysis, was linked to a missense DCLRE1C variant.

Primers for the PCR totalled 60 Vbeta and 13 Jbeta. Profiling relied on immunoSEQ multiplex PCR, and the TCRdb table lists in-frame clones only, not all of them. The table shows 150,000 to 200,000 clones, with 78% occurring only once. CDR1 is MNHNY and CDR2 is SVGAGI in the germline V gene (reference sequence). After removal of 5 bases from V and 4 bases from J, the junction contained 2 bases not matched to a gene. This CDR3 region has 12 residues. Nominally healthy donors were sampled, though unrecorded immune exposures were likely. With regard to this clone: The antigen is not known.

This clonotype was sampled from a woman aged 50 to 60 in good health and CMV-seropositive. The sample taken for sequencing was PBMCs. V usage is TRBV6-6 and J usage is TRBJ2-7, with TRBD1 matching 7 bases. CDR3 bases: TGTGCCAGCAGTGCAGGGGGTTACGAGCAGTACTTC. This sequence encodes CASSAGGYEQYF.